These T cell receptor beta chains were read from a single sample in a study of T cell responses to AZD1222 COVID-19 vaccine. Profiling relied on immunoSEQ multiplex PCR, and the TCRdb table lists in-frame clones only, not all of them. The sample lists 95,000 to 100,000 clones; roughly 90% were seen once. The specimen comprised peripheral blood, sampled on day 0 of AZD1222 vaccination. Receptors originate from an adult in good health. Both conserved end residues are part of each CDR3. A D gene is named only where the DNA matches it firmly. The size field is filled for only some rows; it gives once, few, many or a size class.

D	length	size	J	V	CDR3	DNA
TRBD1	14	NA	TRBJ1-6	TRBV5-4	CASTEDRVGSPLHF	TGTGCCAGCACCGAGGACAGGGTAGGCTCACCCCTCCACTTT
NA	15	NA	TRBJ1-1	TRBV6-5	CASSYSFVGDTEAFF	TGTGCCAGCAGTTACTCGTTCGTCGGAGACACTGAAGCTTTCTTT
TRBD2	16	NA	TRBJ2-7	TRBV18	CASSPPTSEGSYEQYF	TGTGCCAGCTCACCACCAACTAGCGAGGGCTCCTACGAGCAGTACTTC
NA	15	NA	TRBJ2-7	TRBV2	CASNGSPKGAYEQYF	TGTGCCAGCAATGGTAGCCCTAAAGGGGCCTACGAGCAGTACTTC
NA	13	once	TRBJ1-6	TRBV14	CASKNTYNSPLHF	TGTGCCAGCAAGAACACCTATAATTCACCCCTCCACTTT
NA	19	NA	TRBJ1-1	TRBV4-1	CASSQVTEKGILPNTEAFF	TGCGCCAGCAGCCAAGTGACCGAGAAGGGTATCCTCCCGAACACTGAAGCTTTCTTT
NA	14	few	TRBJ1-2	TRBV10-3	CAIRSDRENTGYTF	TGTGCCATCAGATCCGACCGGGAAAATACGGGCTACACCTTC
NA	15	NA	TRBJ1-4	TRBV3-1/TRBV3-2	CASSEGWRGREKLFF	TGTGCCAGCAGCGAAGGCTGGCGAGGTAGGGAAAAACTGTTTTTT
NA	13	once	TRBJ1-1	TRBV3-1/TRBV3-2	CASSQVQSTEAFF	TGTGCCAGCAGCCAAGTTCAGAGCACTGAAGCTTTCTTT
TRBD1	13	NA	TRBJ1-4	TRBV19	CASRMDRVEKLFF	TGTGCCAGTAGAATGGACAGGGTCGAAAAACTGTTTTTT
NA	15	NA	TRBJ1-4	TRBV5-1	CASSLNAGFEEKLFF	TGCGCCAGCAGCTTGAACGCGGGCTTCGAGGAAAAACTGTTTTTT
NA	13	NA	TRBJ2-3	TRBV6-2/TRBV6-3	CASSPEYPDTQYF	TGTGCCAGCAGCCCGGAGTATCCAGATACGCAGTATTTT
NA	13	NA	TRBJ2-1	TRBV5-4	CASSLEVYNEQFF	TGTGCCAGCAGCTTGGAGGTGTACAATGAGCAGTTCTTC
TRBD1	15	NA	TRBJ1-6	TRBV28	CASSSFGQGRSPLHF	TGTGCCAGCAGTTCGTTTGGACAGGGTCGATCACCCCTCCACTTT
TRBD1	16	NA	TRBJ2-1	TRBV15	CATSAPGQRVGNEQFF	TGTGCCACCAGCGCCCCGGGACAGCGAGTTGGCAATGAGCAGTTCTTC
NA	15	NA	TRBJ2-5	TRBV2	CASSPSPVFQETQYF	TGTGCCAGCAGCCCGTCGCCGGTCTTCCAAGAGACCCAGTACTTC
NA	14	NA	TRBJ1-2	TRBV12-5	CASGPGTTARGYTF	TGTGCTAGTGGGCCCGGGACGACTGCTCGGGGCTACACCTTC
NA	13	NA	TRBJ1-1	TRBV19	CASSSQGNTEAFF	TGTGCCAGTAGTTCCCAGGGTAACACTGAAGCTTTCTTT
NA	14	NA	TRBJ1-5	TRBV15	CATSTRTENQPQHF	TGTGCCACCAGCACCCGGACGGAAAATCAGCCCCAGCATTTT
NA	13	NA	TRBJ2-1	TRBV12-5	CASGPPESDEQFF	TGTGCTAGTGGTCCTCCGGAGTCGGATGAGCAGTTCTTC
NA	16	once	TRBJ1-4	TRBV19	CASSPPGAGGIEKLFF	TGTGCCAGTAGTCCCCCAGGGGCAGGTGGAATTGAAAAACTGTTTTTT
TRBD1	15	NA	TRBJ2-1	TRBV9	CASSVGGQGSSEQFF	TGTGCCAGCAGCGTAGGCGGACAGGGGTCAAGTGAGCAGTTCTTC
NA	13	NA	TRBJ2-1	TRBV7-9	CASSSYSSDEQFF	TGTGCCAGCAGCTCTTATTCAAGCGATGAGCAGTTCTTC
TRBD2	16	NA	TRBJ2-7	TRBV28	CASSLWASGIGYEQYF	TGTGCCAGCAGTTTATGGGCTAGCGGGATTGGGTACGAGCAGTACTTC
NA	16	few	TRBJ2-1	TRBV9	CASSARLGASYNEQFF	TGTGCCAGCAGCGCGCGACTAGGCGCATCCTACAATGAGCAGTTCTTC
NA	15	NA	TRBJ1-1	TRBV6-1	CASSEGSRVYTEAFF	TGTGCCAGCAGTGAAGGTTCCAGGGTTTACACTGAAGCTTTCTTT
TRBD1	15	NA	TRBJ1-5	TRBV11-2	CASSSGQGPNQPQHF	TGTGCCAGCAGCTCGGGACAGGGGCCTAATCAGCCCCAGCATTTT
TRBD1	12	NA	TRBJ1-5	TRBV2	CASSWTGGPQHF	TGTGCCAGCAGCTGGACAGGGGGACCCCAGCATTTT
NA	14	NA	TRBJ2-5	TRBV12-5	CASGLDSRQETQYF	TGTGCTAGTGGCCTGGACAGCCGGCAAGAGACCCAGTACTTC
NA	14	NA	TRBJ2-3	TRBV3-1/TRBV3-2	CASSQDWVPDTQYF	TGTGCCAGCAGCCAAGATTGGGTGCCAGATACGCAGTATTTT
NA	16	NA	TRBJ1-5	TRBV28	CASSSPGPGGNQPQHF	TGTGCCAGCAGCTCGCCGGGGCCAGGAGGCAATCAGCCCCAGCATTTT
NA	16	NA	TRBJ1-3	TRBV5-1	CASSLGGTQSGNTIYF	TGCGCCAGCAGCTTGGGGGGGACACAATCGGGAAACACCATATATTTT
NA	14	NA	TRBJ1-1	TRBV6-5	CASSYGRERTEAFF	TGTGCCAGCAGTTACGGCAGGGAAAGGACTGAAGCTTTCTTT
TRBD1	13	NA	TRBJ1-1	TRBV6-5	CASRPGQGTEAFF	TGTGCCTCCAGGCCGGGACAGGGAACTGAAGCTTTCTTT
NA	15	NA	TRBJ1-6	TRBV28	CASNQGWSYNSPLHF	TGTGCCAGCAACCAGGGGTGGTCCTATAATTCACCCCTCCACTTT
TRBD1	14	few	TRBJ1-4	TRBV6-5	CASSTGTGMEKLFF	TGTGCCAGCAGTACCGGGACAGGGATGGAAAAACTGTTTTTT
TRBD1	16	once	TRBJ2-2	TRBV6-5	CASSSTGSRDTGELFF	TGTGCCAGCAGTTCGACAGGGAGTCGGGACACCGGGGAGCTGTTTTTT
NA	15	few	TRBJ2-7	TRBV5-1	CASSLAMGSPNEQYF	TGCGCCAGCAGCTTGGCCATGGGTAGTCCTAACGAGCAGTACTTC
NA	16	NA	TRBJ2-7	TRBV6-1	CASSERAITSAYEQYF	TGTGCCAGCAGTGAAAGAGCCATCACCTCGGCCTACGAGCAGTACTTC
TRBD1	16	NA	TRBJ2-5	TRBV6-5	CASSYLRQGTQETQYF	TGTGCCAGCAGTTATCTCCGACAGGGCACCCAAGAGACCCAGTACTTC
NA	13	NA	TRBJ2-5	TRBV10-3	CATVGTDQETQYF	TGTGCCACCGTAGGGACGGACCAAGAGACCCAGTACTTC
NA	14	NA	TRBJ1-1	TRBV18	CASSPPLRDTEAFF	TGTGCCAGCTCACCTCCCTTAAGGGACACTGAAGCTTTCTTT
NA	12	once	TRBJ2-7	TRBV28	CASSLNGYEQYF	TGTGCCAGCAGTTTAAATGGTTACGAGCAGTACTTC
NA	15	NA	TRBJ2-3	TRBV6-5	CASSYRDGGSDTQYF	TGTGCCAGCAGTTACCGGGACGGAGGGAGCGATACGCAGTATTTT
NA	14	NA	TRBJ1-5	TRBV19	CASTGSVTGQPQHF	TGTGCCAGTACTGGGTCAGTTACGGGGCAGCCCCAGCATTTT
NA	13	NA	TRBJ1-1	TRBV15	CATSVAANTEAFF	TGTGCCACCAGTGTGGCAGCGAACACTGAAGCTTTCTTT
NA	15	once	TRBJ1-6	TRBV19	CATSTRSSYNSPLHF	TGTGCCACCTCAACCAGGAGCTCCTATAATTCACCCCTCCACTTT
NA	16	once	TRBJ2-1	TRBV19	CASSIERASPLHEQFF	TGTGCCAGTAGTATAGAGCGGGCTTCCCCACTCCATGAGCAGTTCTTC
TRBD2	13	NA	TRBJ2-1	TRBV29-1	CTSRGRLGDEQFF	TGCACCTCTCGCGGGAGGTTAGGGGATGAGCAGTTCTTC
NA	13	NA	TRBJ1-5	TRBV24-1	CATSNGRDQPQHF	TGTGCCACCAGTAACGGGAGAGATCAGCCCCAGCATTTT
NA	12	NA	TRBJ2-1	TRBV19	CASSQSGREQFF	TGTGCCAGTAGTCAATCGGGCAGAGAGCAGTTCTTC
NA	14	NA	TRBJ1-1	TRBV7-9	CASSLGVSGTEAFF	TGTGCCAGCAGCTTAGGGGTGTCAGGGACTGAAGCTTTCTTT
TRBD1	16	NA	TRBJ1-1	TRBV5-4	CASSLAGARGGTEAFF	TGTGCCAGCAGCTTGGCCGGGGCCAGGGGGGGCACTGAAGCTTTCTTT
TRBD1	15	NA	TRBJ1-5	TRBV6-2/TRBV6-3	CASSDRGRVDQPQHF	TGTGCCAGCAGTGACAGGGGGCGCGTCGATCAGCCCCAGCATTTT
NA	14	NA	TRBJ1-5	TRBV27	CASSLAGRGQPQHF	TGTGCCAGCAGTTTAGCGGGCAGGGGTCAGCCCCAGCATTTT
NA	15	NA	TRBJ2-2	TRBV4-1	CASSPYPTGTGELFF	TGCGCCAGCAGCCCCTACCCTACAGGGACCGGGGAGCTGTTTTTT
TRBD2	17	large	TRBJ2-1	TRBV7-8	CASSNRPGLGGSNEQFF	TGTGCCAGCAGTAACCGACCGGGACTAGGGGGGAGCAATGAGCAGTTCTTC